This T cell receptor (beta chain) came from a study of T-cell reconstitution after alpha-beta-depleted transplantation in children. Preparation of the TCRbeta library involved a method that used unique molecular identifiers. TCRdb processed the PCR reads anew with MiXCR; each CDR3 protein has one entry. The sample lists about 230,000 distinct CDR3 sequences, about 9.6% seen once, with less than 6% in the top ten. Germline-derived CDR1 and CDR2 are MNHNS and SASEGT. The V and J ends lost 4 bases and 1 base, in that order; junction bases with no gene match: 1. The CDR3 length is 14 residues. The chain is built from TRBV6-1 and TRBJ1-5, with 7 bases fitting TRBD1. The sequencing used PBMCs from the stem cell graft donor, collected from the stem cell graft. The clonotype originates from a human donor who donated a stem cell graft to a child with SCID. In DNA, the CDR3 is TGTGCCAGCAGTGGACAGGGAAGCAATCAGCCCCAGCATTTT. Amino acid sequence: CASSGQGSNQPQHF.